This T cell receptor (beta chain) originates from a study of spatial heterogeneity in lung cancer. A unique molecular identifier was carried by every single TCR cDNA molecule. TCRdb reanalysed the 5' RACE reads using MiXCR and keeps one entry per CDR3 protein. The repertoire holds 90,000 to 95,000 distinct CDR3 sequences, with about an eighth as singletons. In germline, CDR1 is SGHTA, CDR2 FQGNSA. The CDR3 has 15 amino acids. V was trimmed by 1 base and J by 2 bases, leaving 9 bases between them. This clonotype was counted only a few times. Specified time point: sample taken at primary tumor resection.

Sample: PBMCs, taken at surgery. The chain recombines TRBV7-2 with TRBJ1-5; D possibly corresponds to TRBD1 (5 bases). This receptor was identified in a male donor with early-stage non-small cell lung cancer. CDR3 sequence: CASSLDVGGNQPQHF. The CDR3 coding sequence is TGTGCCAGCAGCTTAGACGTAGGGGGCAATCAGCCCCAGCATTTT.